This paragraph covers one TCR beta chain sequence. Methods used by the authors: Amplification with reference gene primers provided the estimates of nucleated cell counts. Some clones are missing from TCRdb's copy, which holds only in-frame ones; the method was immunoSEQ multiplex PCR. From that table come the V and J calls and clone size; the DNA was used to work out D and trimming. Among 140,000 to 150,000 clones, approximately 89% were seen once, and the ten largest hold about 1.8%. The V end was cut by 3 bases, the J end by 4 bases, with 15 bases between. CDR1 and CDR2 (germline): LNHDA, SQIVND (reference sequence). The CDR3 runs 15 residues. This sample is part of a study of blood T cell repertoires in COVID-19. About the research overall: Samples taken during acute and convalescent COVID-19 were collected in the United States, Italy and Spain. PBMCs, B-cell-depleted T cells, or T cells were the source of the cDNA or gDNA that made up the material.

The sequenced material came from peripheral blood. This clonotype originated in a woman aged 50 to 60 with acute or convalescent COVID-19. The chain couples TRBV19 to TRBJ1-2; TRBD1 might be the D (5 bases). CDR3 bases: TGTGCCAGTAGTATCGCAGGGATACGCTTCTATGGCTACACCTTC. It is translated as CASSIAGIRFYGYTF.